One and the same sample provided the 18 T cell receptor beta chains below, sequenced in a study of T-cell reconstitution after alpha-beta-depleted transplantation in children. Researchers prepared the TCRbeta library using unique molecular identifiers, the study reports. TCRdb called the PCR reads again in MiXCR, with one record for every CDR3 protein. The sample shows around 70,000 distinct CDR3 sequences, about a tenth of them seen only once. Here the sequenced sample was PBMCs, taken before TCRalphabeta/CD19-depleted stem cell transplant. Source of these receptors: a boy aged 10-17 years with acute myeloid leukemia, due to receive a stem cell transplant.

This clonotype was counted many times. The chain employs TRBV20-1 and TRBJ2-2; a possible D gene is TRBD2 (6 bases). Per the germline V gene, CDR1 is DFQATT and CDR2 is SNEGSKA (reference sequence). The CDR3 is 13 residues long. Trimming took off 1 base at V and 6 bases at J, with 9 bases between the two ends. In nucleotides, the CDR3 is TGCAGTGCTAGAGCGGGGGTGCCCGGGGAGCTGTTTTTT. As protein: CSARAGVPGELFF.

This clonotype was seen at least ten times. The CDR3 sequence: CASSRWQSEDTQYF. The CDR3 coding sequence is TGCGCCAGCAGCCGATGGCAATCTGAGGATACGCAGTATTTT. V gene TRBV5-1 combines with J gene TRBJ2-3; D gene unclear. The V gene lost 4 bases and the J gene lost 6 bases, with 15 bases spanning the gap. The CDR3 sequence is 14 residues long. Germline loops: CDR1 SGHRS, CDR2 YFSETQ.

This clonotype showed up just a few times. This chain links TRBV18 with TRBJ2-1, with a tentative D call TRBD2 (6 bases). The CDR3 extends over 16 amino acids. Germline V gives CDR1 KGHSH, CDR2 LQKENI. Trimming took 4 bases from V and 4 from J, leaving 17 bases between them. DNA of the CDR3: TGTGCCAGCTCACAACGAAGCGGGCCAGGTTACAATGAGCAGTTCTTC. Amino acids: CASSQRSGPGYNEQFF.

Ten or more counts support this clonotype. The V gene is TRBV11-2, the J gene TRBJ2-3; perhaps TRBD1 as D (6 bases). The V and J ends lost 6 bases and 2 bases respectively, with 18 bases between them. The CDR3 is 16 residues long. The germline V gene encodes CDR1 SGHAT and CDR2 FQNNGV. The CDR3 region is CASRDSLRTYTDTQYF. The DNA for the CDR3 is TGTGCCAGCAGGGACAGTTTACGAACGTACACAGATACGCAGTATTTT. Filled out from reference TRBV11-2 and TRBJ2-3, the complete variable domain reads EAGVAQSPRYKIIEKRQSVAFWCNPISGHATLYWYQQILGQGPKLLIQFQNNGVVDDSQLPKDRFSAERLKGVDSTLKIQPAKLEDSAVYLCASRDSLRTYTDTQYFGPGTRLTVL.

Ten or more counts support this clonotype. The chain recombines TRBV7-2 with TRBJ2-3; D is ambiguous. V shed 1 base and J shed 1 base, with 9 bases lying between them. This CDR3 is built from 15 residues. CDR1 and CDR2 (germline): SGHTA, FQGNSA. The CDR3 DNA reads as TGTGCCAGCAGCTTAGAGGGTGTGGGCACAGATACGCAGTATTTT. Amino acids: CASSLEGVGTDTQYF.

This clonotype was seen more than once but under ten times. The chain combines TRBV9 with TRBJ1-2, with D tentatively TRBD1 (5 bases). Trimming stripped 4 bases from V and 8 bases from J, with 24 bases between. The V gene's germline CDR1 is SGDLS and CDR2 YYNGEE. The CDR3 is 16 amino acids. DNA for the CDR3: TGTGCCAGCAGCCCCCGGCGGGGGGTGGAAGTCGTCGGCTACACCTTC. This encodes CASSPRRGVEVVGYTF.

This clonotype appeared many times. The gene calls are TRBV29-1 and TRBJ2-2; 8 nucleotides align to TRBD1. CDR1 is SQVTM, CDR2 ANQGSEA, per germline. The CDR3 has 14 amino acids. The V gene end was trimmed by 6 bases and the J gene end by 2 bases; junction bases not matched to a gene: 5. CDR3 protein: CSVRQGPNTGELFF. For the CDR3, the DNA is TGCAGCGTCCGACAGGGGCCTAACACCGGGGAGCTGTTTTTT.

This clonotype was seen at least ten times. CDR3 in DNA: TGCGCCAGCAGCCCGGGAATCAGAGACACTGAAGCTTTCTTT. It encodes CASSPGIRDTEAFF. The chain has TRBV5-1 and TRBJ1-1; the D is unclear. The CDR3 runs 14 residues. Germline lookup yields CDR1 SGHRS and CDR2 YFSETQ. The ends were cut back, 4 bases at V and 3 bases at J, with 13 bases in the middle.

There are many counts of this clonotype. V usage is TRBV7-6 and J usage is TRBJ1-5; 7 bases align to TRBD1. With 4 bases clipped from V and 1 base from J, the junction kept 7 bases outside the gene matches. This CDR3 is 16 amino acids long. Germline V CDR1 and CDR2: SGHVS, FNYEAQ. The CDR3 is CASSYGAGGSNQPQHF. For the CDR3, the DNA is TGTGCCAGCAGCTATGGGGCAGGGGGGAGCAATCAGCCCCAGCATTTT.

For the CDR3, the DNA is TGTGCCAGCTCTCCAGGGACAGGTTACCAAGAGACCCAGTACTTC. Protein product: CASSPGTGYQETQYF. The rearrangement uses TRBV18 and TRBJ2-5, with 8 bases identical to TRBD1. V lost 6 bases, J lost 0 bases, and 6 bases stayed unmatched. The CDR3 has 15 residues. CDR1 is KGHSH, CDR2 LQKENI, per germline.

In this sample, this clonotype turned up many times. The CDR3 DNA sequence: TGTGCCAGCAGTTTCGCAGGTTTTGGTGAAGCTTTCTTT. Translation gives CASSFAGFGEAFF. The chain carries TRBV12-3 or TRBV12-4 and TRBJ1-1; the D is unclear. Trimming removed 3 bases from V and 7 bases from J, with 12 bases in between. This CDR3 comprises 13 residues.

This clonotype has at least ten counts. V gene TRBV4-3 combines with J gene TRBJ2-7; TRBD2 agrees at 10 bases. The germline gives CDR1 LGHNA, CDR2 YSLEER. This CDR3 contains 19 residues. The V gene end was trimmed by 4 bases and the J gene end by 3 bases; junction bases not matched to a gene: 18. CDR3 bases: TGCGCCAGCAGCCGCACGACAGGGATTTGGACTAGCGGCCACTACGAGCAGTACTTC. This gives the protein CASSRTTGIWTSGHYEQYF.

With respect to this clonotype: The DNA is omitted, as the CDR3 cannot be located on it reliably, and the CDR3 follows TCRdb's listing. The chain is built from TRBV7-2 and TRBJ2-7; the tabulated D call, TRBD2, remains unverified against the DNA. Germline V gene sequence: CDR1 SGHTA, CDR2 FQGNSA. The CDR3 is 17 residues long, counting both termini. CDR3 residues: CASSLFLLAGGHYEQYF.

This clonotype has only a few counts. This chain uses TRBV4-3 with TRBJ1-2; possibly TRBD1 for D (5 bases). This CDR3 spans 15 amino acids. V lost 4 bases, J lost 5 bases, and 17 bases lay in between. CDR1 and CDR2 from the germline V gene are LGHNA and YSLEER. CDR3 DNA: TGCGCCAGCAGCCCCGGGATGGGGCGCGGGTATGGCTACACCTTC. This gives the protein CASSPGMGRGYGYTF.

This clonotype was recorded many times. The chain combines TRBV20-1 with TRBJ2-1; 9 bases fit TRBD2. Germline CDR1 DFQATT, CDR2 SNEGSKA (reference sequence). V dropped 2 bases and J dropped 8; count of bases not matched to a gene: 10. This CDR3 region has 15 residues. CDR3 amino acids: CSARSSASGNHEQFF. CDR3 coding DNA: TGCAGTGCTAGATCTTCGGCTAGCGGGAACCATGAGCAGTTCTTC.

As concerns this clonotype: This could be a read error, since a much larger clone is one nucleotide away. V and J are TRBV15 and TRBJ1-5; D is undetermined. Germline V lookup: CDR1 LNHNV, CDR2 YYDKDF (reference sequence). The CDR3 sequence is 15 residues long. V gave up 0 bases and J gave up 9 bases, with 15 bases separating them. The CDR3 DNA reads TGTGCCACCAGCAGAGATCTTGGAGTGCATTGGCCCCAGCATTTT. It translates to CATSRDLGVHWPQHF.

This clonotype occurred many times. The chain carries TRBV7-2 and TRBJ2-7; a weak D match, TRBD1 (5 bases). V was shortened by 5 bases and J by 0 bases, with 14 bases between the two germline ends. Looked up from germline, CDR1 is SGHTA and CDR2 is FQGNSA. The CDR3 totals 15 residues. This chain's CDR3 is CASSPTPGASYEQYF. The CDR3 DNA sequence: TGTGCCAGCAGCCCCACCCCTGGGGCCTCCTACGAGCAGTACTTC.

V and J are TRBV6-6 and TRBJ1-6, with D unresolved. Trimming left V 6 bases short and J 4 bases short, with 4 bases between. Germline lookup yields CDR1 MNHNY and CDR2 SVGAGI (reference sequence). This CDR3 has 12 amino acids. The CDR3 loop is CASREYNSPLHF. DNA of the CDR3: TGTGCCAGCAGGGAGTATAATTCACCCCTCCACTTT.